This T cell receptor beta chain was observed in a study of identical twins. TCRdb called the 5' RACE reads again in MiXCR, with one record for every CDR3 protein. The sample lists 350,000 to 600,000 distinct CDR3 sequences, over 12% seen once, with around 0.52% in the top ten. In this sample, this clonotype turned up a few times. A further study also used this sample, focusing on yellow fever vaccine responses in identical twins.

The clonotype comes from a young woman in good health. The specimen was CD4+ T cells sorted from blood.

DNA of the CDR3: TGCGCCAGCAGCTGGTTGACAGGGGACCTCTCCTACGAGCAGTACTTC. As protein: CASSWLTGDLSYEQYF. The genes are TRBV5-1 and TRBJ2-7; 8 bases align to TRBD1. The CDR3 runs 16 residues. Germline V gene sequence: CDR1 SGHRS, CDR2 YFSETQ. V gave up 3 bases and J gave up 0 bases; unmatched junction bases: 8.